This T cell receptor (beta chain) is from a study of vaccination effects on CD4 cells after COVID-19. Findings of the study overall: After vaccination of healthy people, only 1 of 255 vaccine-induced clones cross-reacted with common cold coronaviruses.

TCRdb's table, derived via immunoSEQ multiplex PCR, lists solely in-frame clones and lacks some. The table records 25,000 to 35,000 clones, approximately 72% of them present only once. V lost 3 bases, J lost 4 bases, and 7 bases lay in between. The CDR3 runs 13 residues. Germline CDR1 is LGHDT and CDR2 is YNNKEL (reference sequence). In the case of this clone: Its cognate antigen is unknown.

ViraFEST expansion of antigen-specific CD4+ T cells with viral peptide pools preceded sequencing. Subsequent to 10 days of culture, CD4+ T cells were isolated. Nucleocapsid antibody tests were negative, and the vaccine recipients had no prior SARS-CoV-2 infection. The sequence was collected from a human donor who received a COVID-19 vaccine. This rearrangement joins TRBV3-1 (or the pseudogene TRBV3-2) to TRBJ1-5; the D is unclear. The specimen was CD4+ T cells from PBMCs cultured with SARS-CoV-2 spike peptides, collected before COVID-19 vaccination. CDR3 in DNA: TGTGCCAGCAGCCAGGGTCTTAATCAGCCCCAGCATTTT. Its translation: CASSQGLNQPQHF.